The clone carrying this T cell receptor (beta chain) came up a few times. This entry is derived from a study of T-cell reconstitution after alpha-beta-depleted transplantation in children. Using unique molecular identifiers, the investigators prepared the TCRbeta library. TCRdb redid the calling of the PCR reads with MiXCR, one entry per CDR3 protein. The profile shows 200,000 to 300,000 distinct CDR3 sequences, around 12% of them singletons. This receptor was obtained from a human donor who donated a stem cell graft to a child with acute lymphoblastic leukemia. The specimen comprised PBMCs from the stem cell graft donor, sampled from the stem cell graft.

The CDR3 DNA reads as TGTGCCACCAGTGACCGTGGGACTAGCGGGGGGGCCAGGAATGAGCAGTTCTTC. Amino acids: CATSDRGTSGGARNEQFF. The V call is TRBV24-1, the J call TRBJ2-1; 16 nucleotides agree with TRBD2. The CDR3 is made up of 18 amino acids. J gave up 7 bases and V 4 bases, and 9 bases lay outside the gene matches. Germline V lookup: CDR1 KGHDR, CDR2 SFDVKD.